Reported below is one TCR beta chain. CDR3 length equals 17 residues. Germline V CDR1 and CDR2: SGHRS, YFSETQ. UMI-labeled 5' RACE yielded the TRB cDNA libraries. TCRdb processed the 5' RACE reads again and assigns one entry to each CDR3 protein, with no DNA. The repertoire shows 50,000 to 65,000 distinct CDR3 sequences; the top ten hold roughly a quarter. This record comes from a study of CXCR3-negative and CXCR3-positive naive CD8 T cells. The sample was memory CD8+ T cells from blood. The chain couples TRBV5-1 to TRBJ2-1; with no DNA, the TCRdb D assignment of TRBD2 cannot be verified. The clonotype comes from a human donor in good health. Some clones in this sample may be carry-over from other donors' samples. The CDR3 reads CASSLVPLAGGTNEQFF.